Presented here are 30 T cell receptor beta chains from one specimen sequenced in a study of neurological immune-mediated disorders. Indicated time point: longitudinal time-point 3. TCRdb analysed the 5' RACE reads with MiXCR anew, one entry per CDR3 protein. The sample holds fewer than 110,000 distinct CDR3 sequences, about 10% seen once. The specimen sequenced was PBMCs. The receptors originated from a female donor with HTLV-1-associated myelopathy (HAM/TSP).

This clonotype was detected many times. CDR3 region: CASSPQGARDQPQHF. Written as DNA, the CDR3 is TGCGCCAGCAGCCCCCAGGGGGCTAGGGATCAGCCCCAGCATTTT. This chain connects TRBV5-1 to TRBJ1-5; 8 bases fit TRBD1. The CDR3 length is 15 residues. V shed 4 bases, J shed 5 bases, and the junction held 8 bases outside the gene matches. Germline V CDR1 and CDR2: SGHRS, YFSETQ.

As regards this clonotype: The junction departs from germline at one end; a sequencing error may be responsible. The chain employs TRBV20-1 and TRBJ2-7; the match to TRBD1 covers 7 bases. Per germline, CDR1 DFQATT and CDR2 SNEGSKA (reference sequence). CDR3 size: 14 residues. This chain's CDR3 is CSARQGVWEDEQYF. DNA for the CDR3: TGTAGTGCTAGACAGGGTGTGTGGGAAGACGAGCAGTACTTC.

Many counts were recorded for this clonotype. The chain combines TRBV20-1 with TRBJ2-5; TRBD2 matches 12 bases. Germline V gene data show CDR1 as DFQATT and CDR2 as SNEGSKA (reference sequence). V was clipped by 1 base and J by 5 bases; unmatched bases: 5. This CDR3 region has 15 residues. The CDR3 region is CSARGLAGAGETQYF. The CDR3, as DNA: TGCAGTGCTAGAGGACTAGCGGGGGCCGGGGAGACCCAGTACTTC.

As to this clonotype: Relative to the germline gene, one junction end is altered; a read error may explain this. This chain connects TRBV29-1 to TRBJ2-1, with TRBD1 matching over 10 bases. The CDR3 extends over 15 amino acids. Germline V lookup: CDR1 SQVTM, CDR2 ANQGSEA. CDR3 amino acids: CSVIPGQGSNDEKFF. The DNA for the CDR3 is TGCAGCGTGATACCGGGACAGGGGTCCAACGATGAGAAGTTCTTC.

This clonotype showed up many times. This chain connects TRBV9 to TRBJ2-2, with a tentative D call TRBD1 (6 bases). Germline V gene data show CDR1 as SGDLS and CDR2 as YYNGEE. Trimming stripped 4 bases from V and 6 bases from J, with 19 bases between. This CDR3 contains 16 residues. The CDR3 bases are TGTGCCAGCAGCATTAGTGTAGGGGGAAGGCCCGGGGAGCTGTTTTTT. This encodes CASSISVGGRPGELFF.

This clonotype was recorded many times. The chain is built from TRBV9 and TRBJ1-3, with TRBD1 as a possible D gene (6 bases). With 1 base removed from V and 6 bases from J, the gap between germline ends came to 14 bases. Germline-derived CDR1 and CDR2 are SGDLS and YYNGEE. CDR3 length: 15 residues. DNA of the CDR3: TGTGCCAGCAGCGTATTGGCAGGGACATTAAACACCATATATTTT. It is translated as CASSVLAGTLNTIYF.

The chain's CDR3 is CSAGGIGNTGELFF. DNA of the CDR3: TGCAGTGCTGGCGGGATCGGGAACACCGGGGAGCTGTTTTTT. The genes are TRBV20-1 and TRBJ2-2; the D gene is possibly TRBD2 (6 bases). V shed 5 bases and J shed 1 base, with 11 bases lying between them. CDR1 and CDR2 (germline): DFQATT, SNEGSKA (reference sequence). The CDR3 spans 14 residues.

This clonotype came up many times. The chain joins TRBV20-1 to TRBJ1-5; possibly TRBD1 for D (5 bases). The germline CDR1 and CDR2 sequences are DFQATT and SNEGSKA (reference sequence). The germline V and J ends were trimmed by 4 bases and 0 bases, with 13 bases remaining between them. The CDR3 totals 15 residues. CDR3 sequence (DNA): TGCAGTGCTACCCAAGGGGCCAGTAGCAATCAGCCCCAGCATTTT. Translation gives CSATQGASSNQPQHF.

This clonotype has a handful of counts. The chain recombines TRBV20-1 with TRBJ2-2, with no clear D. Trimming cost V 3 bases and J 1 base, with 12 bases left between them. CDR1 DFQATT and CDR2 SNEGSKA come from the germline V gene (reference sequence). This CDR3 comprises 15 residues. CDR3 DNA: TGCAGTGCTAGTGGGTCCAATCTGAACACCGGGGAGCTGTTTTTT. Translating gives CSASGSNLNTGELFF.

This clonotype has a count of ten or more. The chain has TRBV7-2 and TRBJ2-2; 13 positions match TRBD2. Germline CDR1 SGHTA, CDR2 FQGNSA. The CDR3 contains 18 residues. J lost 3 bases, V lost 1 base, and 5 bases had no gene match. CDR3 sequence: CASSLGLAGGSYTGELFF. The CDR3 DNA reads TGTGCCAGCAGCTTAGGACTAGCGGGGGGCTCCTACACCGGGGAGCTGTTTTTT.

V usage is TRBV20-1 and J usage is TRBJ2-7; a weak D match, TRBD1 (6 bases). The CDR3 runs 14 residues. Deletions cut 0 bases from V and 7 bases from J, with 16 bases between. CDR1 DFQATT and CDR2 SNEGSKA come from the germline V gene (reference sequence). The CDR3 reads CSARDRSRGDEQYF. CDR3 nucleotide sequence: TGCAGTGCTAGAGATCGAAGCAGGGGCGATGAGCAGTACTTC.

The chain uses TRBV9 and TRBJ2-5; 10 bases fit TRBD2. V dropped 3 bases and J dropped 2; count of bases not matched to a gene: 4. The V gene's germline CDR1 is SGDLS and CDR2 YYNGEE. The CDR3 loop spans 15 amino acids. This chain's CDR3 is CASSGSGGVQETQYF. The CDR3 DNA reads TGTGCCAGCAGCGGGAGCGGGGGGGTTCAAGAGACCCAGTACTTC.

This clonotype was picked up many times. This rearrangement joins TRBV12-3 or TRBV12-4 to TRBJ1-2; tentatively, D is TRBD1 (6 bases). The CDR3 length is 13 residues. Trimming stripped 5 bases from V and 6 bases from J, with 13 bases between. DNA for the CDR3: TGTGCCAGCAGTCCTCGGACAGCGGATGGCTACACCTTC. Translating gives CASSPRTADGYTF.

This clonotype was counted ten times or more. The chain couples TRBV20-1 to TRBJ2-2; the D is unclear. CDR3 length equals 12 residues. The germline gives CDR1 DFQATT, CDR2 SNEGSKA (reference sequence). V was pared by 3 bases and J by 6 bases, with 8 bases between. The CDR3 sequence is CSARPGAGELFF. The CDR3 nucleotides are TGCAGTGCTAGGCCGGGTGCCGGGGAGCTGTTTTTT.

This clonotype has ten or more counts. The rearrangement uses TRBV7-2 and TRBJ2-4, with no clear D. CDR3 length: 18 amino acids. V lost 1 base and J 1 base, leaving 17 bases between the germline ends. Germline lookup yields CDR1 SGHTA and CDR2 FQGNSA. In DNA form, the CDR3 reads TGTGCCAGCAGCTTAGTGATGCGGAAGGGTCGTGCCAAAAACATTCAGTACTTC. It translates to CASSLVMRKGRAKNIQYF.

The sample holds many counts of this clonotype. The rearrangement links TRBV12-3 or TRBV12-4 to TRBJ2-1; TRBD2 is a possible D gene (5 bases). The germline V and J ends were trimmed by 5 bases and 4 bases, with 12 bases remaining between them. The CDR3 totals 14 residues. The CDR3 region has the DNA TGTGCCAGCAGTCCCCTCAGCGGTTACAATGAGCAGTTCTTC. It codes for CASSPLSGYNEQFF.

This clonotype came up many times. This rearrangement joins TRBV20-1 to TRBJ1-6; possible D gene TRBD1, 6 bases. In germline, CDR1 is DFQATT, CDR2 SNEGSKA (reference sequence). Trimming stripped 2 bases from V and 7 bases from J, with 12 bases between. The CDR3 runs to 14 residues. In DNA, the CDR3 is TGCAGTGCTAGACAACAGGGTACCAATTCACCCCTCCACTTT. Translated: CSARQQGTNSPLHF.

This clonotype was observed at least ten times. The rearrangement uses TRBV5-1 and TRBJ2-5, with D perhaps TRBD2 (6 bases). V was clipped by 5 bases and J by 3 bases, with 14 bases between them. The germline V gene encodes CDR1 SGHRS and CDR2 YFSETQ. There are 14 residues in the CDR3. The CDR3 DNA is TGCGCCAGCAGTTATTCCGGGAGAGAAGAGACCCAGTACTTC. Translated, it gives CASSYSGREETQYF.

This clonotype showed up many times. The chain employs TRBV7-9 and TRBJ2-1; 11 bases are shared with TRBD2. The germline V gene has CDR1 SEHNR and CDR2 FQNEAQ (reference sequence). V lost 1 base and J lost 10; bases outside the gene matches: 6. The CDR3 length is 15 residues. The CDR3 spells CASSLESASGGEQFF. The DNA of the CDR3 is TGTGCCAGCAGCTTAGAGTCGGCTAGCGGGGGGGAGCAGTTCTTC.

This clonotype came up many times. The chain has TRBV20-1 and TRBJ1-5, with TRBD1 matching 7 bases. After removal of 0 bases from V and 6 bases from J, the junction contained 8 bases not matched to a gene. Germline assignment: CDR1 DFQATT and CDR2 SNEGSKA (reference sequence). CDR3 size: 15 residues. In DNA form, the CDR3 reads TGCAGTGCTAGAGATGGAGGGGGCTCGGGTCAGCCCCAGCATTTT. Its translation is CSARDGGGSGQPQHF.

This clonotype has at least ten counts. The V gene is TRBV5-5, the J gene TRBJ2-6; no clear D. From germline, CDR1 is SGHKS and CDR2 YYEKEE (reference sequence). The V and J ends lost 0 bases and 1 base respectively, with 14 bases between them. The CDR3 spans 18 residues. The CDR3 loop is CASSLGARVGSGANVLTF. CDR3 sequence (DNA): TGTGCCAGCAGCTTGGGTGCAAGGGTCGGGTCTGGGGCCAACGTCCTGACTTTC.

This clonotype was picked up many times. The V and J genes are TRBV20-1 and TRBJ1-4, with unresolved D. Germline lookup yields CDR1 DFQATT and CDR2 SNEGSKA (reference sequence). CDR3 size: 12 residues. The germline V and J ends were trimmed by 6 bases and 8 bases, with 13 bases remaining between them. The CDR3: CSAAFGKEKLFF. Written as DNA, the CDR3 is TGCAGTGCGGCCTTCGGCAAAGAAAAACTGTTTTTT.

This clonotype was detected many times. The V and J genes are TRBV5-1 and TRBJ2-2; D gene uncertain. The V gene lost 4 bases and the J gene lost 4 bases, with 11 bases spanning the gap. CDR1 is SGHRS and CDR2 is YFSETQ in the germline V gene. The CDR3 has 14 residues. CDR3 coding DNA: TGCGCCAGCAGCCAGGCCCCAGGCACCGGGGAGCTGTTTTTT. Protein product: CASSQAPGTGELFF. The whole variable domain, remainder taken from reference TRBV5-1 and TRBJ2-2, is KAGVTQTPRYLIKTRGQQVTLSCSPISGHRSVSWYQQTPGQGLQFLFEYFSETQRNKGNFPGRFSGRQFSNSRSEMNVSTLELGDSALYLCASSQAPGTGELFFGEGSRLTVL.

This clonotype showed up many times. The chain's CDR3 is CASSLGQVNEQFF. CDR3 nucleotide sequence: TGCGCCAGCAGCTTGGGACAGGTCAATGAGCAGTTCTTC. The J gene is TRBJ2-1, the V gene TRBV5-1; D perhaps matches TRBD1 (6 bases). Germline V gene data show CDR1 as SGHRS and CDR2 as YFSETQ. The CDR3 totals 13 residues. The V end was cut by 0 bases, the J end by 6 bases, with 7 bases between. Full variable domain (missing parts from reference TRBV5-1 and TRBJ2-1): KAGVTQTPRYLIKTRGQQVTLSCSPISGHRSVSWYQQTPGQGLQFLFEYFSETQRNKGNFPGRFSGRQFSNSRSEMNVSTLELGDSALYLCASSLGQVNEQFFGPGTRLTVL.

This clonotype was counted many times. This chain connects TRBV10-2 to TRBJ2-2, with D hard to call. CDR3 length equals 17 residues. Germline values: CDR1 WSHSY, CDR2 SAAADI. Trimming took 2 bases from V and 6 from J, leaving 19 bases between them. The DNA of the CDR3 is TGCGCCAGCAGTGAGCACTTAAAGGAATTGGTCCCCGGGGAGCTGTTTTTT. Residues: CASSEHLKELVPGELFF.

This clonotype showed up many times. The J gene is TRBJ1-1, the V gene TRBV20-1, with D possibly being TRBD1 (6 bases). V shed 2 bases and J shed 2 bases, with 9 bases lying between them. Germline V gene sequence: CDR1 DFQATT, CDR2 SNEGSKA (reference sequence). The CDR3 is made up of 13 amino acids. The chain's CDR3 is CSARTGGNTEAFF. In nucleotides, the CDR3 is TGCAGTGCTAGAACTGGGGGCAACACTGAAGCTTTCTTT.

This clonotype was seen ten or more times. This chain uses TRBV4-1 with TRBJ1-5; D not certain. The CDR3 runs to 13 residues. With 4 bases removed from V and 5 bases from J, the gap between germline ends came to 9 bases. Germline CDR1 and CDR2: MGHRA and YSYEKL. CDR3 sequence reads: CASSPRTDQPQHF. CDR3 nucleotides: TGCGCCAGCAGCCCTCGTACTGATCAGCCCCAGCATTTT.

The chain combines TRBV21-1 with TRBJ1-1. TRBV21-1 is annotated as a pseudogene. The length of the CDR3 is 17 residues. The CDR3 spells CASSKDFWWQRNTEAFF. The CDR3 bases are TGTGCCAGCAGCAAAGACTTTTGGTGGCAGAGGAACACTGAAGCTTTCTTT.

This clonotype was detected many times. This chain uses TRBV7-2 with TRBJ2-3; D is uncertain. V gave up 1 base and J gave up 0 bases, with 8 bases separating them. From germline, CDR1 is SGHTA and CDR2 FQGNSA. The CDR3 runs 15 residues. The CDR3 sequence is CASSLVLPSTDTQYF. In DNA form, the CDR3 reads TGTGCCAGCAGCTTAGTACTCCCCAGCACAGATACGCAGTATTTT. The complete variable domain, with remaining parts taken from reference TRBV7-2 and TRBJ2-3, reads GAGVSQSPSNKVTEKGKDVELRCDPISGHTALYWYRQSLGQGLEFLIYFQGNSAPDKSGLPSDRFSAERTGGSVSTLTIQRTQQEDSAVYLCASSLVLPSTDTQYFGPGTRLTVL.

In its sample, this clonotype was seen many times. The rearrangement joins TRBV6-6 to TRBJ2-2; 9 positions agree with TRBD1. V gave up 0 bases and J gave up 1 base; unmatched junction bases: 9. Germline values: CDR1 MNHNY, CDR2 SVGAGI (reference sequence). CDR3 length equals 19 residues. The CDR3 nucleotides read TGTGCCAGCAGTTACTCGGTATCCACAGGGGGCGGGAACACCGGGGAGCTGTTTTTT. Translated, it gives CASSYSVSTGGGNTGELFF.